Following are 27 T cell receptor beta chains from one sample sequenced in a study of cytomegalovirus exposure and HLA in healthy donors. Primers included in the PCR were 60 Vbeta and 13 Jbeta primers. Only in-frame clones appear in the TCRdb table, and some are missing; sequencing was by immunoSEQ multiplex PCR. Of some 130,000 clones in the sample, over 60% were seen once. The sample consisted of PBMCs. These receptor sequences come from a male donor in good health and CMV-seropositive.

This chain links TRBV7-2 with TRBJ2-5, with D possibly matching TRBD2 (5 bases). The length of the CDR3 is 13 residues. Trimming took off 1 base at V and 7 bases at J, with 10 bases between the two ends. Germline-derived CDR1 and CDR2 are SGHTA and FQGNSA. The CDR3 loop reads CASSLVRSGTQYF. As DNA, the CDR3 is TGTGCCAGCAGCTTAGTTAGGAGCGGGACCCAGTACTTC.

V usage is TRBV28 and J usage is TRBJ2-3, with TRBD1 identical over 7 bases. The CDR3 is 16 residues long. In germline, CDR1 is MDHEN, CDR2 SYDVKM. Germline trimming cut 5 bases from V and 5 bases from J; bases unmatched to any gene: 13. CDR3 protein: CASSPGTARAVDTQYF. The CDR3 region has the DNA TGTGCCAGCAGTCCCGGGACAGCAAGGGCCGTAGATACGCAGTATTTT. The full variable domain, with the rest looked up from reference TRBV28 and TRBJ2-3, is DVKVTQSSRYLVKRTGEKVFLECVQDMDHENMFWYRQDPGLGLRLIYFSYDVKMKEKGDIPEGYSVSREKKERFSLILESASTNQTSMYLCASSPGTARAVDTQYFGPGTRLTVL.

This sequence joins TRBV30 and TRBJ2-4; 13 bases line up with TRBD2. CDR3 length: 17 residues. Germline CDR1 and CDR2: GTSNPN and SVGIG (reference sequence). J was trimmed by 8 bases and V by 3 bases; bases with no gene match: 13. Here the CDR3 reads CAWSGLAGVSSRDIQYF. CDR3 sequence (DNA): TGTGCCTGGAGCGGACTAGCGGGAGTCTCAAGCCGGGACATTCAGTACTTC.

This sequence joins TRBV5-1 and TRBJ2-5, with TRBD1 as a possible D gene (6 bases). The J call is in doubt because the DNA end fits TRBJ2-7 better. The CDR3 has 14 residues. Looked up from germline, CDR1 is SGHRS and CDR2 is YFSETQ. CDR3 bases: TGCGCCAGCAGGACCGCCGGGACACTCTACGAGCAGTACTTC. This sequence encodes CASRTAGTLYEQYF.

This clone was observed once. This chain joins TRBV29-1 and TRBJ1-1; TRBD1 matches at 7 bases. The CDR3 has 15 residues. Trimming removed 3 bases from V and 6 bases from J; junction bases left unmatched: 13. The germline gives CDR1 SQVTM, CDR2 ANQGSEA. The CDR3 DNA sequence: TGCAGCGTTGACGCTCAGACTAGGGGGCAGGCTGAAGCTTTCTTT. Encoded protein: CSVDAQTRGQAEAFF.

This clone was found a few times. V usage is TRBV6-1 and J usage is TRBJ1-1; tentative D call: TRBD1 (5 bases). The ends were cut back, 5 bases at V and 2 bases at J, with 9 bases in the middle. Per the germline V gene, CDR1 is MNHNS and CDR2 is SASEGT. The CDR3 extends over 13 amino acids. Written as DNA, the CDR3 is TGTGCCAGCAGTCGACAGCCTAACACTGAAGCTTTCTTT. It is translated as CASSRQPNTEAFF.

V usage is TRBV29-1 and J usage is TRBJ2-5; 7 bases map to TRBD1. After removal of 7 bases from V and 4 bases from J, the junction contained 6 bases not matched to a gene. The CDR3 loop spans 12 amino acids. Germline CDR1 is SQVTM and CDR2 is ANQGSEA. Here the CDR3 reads CSAYRGGETQYF. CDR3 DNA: TGCAGCGCTTACAGGGGCGGAGAGACCCAGTACTTC.

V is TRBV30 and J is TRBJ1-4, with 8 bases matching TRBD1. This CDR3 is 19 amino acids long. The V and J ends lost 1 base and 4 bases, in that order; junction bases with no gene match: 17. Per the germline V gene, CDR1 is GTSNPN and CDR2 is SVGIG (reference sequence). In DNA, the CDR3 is TGTGCCTGGAGTGATTCAGGACAGGGCCGGTCGTCCCATAATGAAAAACTGTTTTTT. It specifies CAWSDSGQGRSSHNEKLFF.

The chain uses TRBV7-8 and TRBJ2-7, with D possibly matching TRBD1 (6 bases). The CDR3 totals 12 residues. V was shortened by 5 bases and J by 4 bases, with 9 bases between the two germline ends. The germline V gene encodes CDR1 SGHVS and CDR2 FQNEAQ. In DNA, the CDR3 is TGTGCCAGCAGCATAGGACAGTACGAGCAGTACTTC. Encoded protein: CASSIGQYEQYF.

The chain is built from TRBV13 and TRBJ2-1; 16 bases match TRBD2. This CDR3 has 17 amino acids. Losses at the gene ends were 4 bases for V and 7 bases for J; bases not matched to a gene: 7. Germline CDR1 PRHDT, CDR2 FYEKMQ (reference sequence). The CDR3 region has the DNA TGTGCCAGCAGCTCGAGGGGACTAGCGGGAGGGAATAATGAGCAGTTCTTC. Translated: CASSSRGLAGGNNEQFF. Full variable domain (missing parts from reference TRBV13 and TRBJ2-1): AAGVIQSPRHLIKEKRETATLKCYPIPRHDTVYWYQQGPGQDPQFLISFYEKMQSDKGSIPDRFSAQQFSDYHSELNMSSLELGDSALYFCASSSRGLAGGNNEQFFGPGTRLTVL.

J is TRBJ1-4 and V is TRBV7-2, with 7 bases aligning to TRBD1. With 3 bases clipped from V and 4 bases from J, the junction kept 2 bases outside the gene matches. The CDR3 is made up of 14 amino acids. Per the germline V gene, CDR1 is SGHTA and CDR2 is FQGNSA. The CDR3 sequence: CASSFGQVNEKLFF. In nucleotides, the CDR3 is TGTGCCAGCAGCTTTGGACAGGTTAATGAAAAACTGTTTTTT.

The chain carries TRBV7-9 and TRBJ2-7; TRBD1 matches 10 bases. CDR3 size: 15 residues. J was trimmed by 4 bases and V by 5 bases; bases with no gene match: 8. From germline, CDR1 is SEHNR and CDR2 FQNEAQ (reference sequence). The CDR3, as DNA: TGTGCCAGCAGCCCGGGACAGGGGATCGGTTACGAGCAGTACTTC. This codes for CASSPGQGIGYEQYF.

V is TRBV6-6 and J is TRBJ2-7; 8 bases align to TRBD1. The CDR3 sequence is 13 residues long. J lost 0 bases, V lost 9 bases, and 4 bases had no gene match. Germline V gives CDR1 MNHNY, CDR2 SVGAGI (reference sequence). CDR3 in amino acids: CASQTGVSYEQYF. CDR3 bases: TGTGCCAGTCAGACAGGGGTCTCCTACGAGCAGTACTTC.

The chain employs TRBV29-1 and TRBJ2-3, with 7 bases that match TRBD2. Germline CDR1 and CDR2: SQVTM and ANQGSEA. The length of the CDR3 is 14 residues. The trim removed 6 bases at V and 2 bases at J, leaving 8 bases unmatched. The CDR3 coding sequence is TGCAGCGTCCCAACTAGCGTAAACACAGATACGCAGTATTTT. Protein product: CSVPTSVNTDTQYF.

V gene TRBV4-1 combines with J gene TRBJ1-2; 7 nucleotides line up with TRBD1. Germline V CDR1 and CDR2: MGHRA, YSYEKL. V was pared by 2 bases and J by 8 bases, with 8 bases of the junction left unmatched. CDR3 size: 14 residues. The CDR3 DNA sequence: TGCGCCAGCAGCCAACCAGGGGGATATGGAGGCTACACCTTC. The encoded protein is CASSQPGGYGGYTF.

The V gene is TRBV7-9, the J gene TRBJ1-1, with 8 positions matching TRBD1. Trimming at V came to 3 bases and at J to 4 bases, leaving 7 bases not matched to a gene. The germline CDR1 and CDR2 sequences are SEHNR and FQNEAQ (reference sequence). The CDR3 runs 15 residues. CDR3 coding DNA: TGTGCCAGCAGCTTTTACAGGGGGGCCGGCACTGAAGCTTTCTTT. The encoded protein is CASSFYRGAGTEAFF.

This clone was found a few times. CDR3 residues: CASSFLTGEGNEKLFF. The DNA for the CDR3 is TGTGCCAGCAGCTTCCTGACAGGGGAAGGCAATGAAAAACTGTTTTTT. This chain uses TRBV7-6 with TRBJ1-4; 8 bases are a match to TRBD1. Germline trimming cut 3 bases from V and 5 bases from J; bases unmatched to any gene: 8. Germline V CDR1 and CDR2: SGHVS, FNYEAQ. The CDR3 is 16 residues long.

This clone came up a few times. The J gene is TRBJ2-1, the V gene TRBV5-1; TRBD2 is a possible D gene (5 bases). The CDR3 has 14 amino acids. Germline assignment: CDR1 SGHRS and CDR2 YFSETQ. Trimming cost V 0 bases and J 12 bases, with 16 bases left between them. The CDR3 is CASSLVTSRAGQFF. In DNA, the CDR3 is TGCGCCAGCAGCTTGGTTACTAGTCGGGCAGGGCAGTTCTTC.

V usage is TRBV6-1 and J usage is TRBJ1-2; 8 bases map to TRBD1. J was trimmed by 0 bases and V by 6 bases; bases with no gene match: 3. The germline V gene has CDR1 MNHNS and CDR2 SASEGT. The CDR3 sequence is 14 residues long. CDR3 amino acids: CASRSGGSNYGYTF. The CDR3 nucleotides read TGTGCCAGCAGGTCAGGGGGCTCTAACTATGGCTACACCTTC.

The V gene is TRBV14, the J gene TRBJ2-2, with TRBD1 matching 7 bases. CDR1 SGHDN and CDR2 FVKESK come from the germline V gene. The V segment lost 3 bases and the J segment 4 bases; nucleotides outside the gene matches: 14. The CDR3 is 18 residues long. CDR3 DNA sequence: TGTGCCAGCAGCCAGTCGAAGGCCGACAGGGTGAGCACCGGGGAGCTGTTTTTT. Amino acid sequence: CASSQSKADRVSTGELFF.

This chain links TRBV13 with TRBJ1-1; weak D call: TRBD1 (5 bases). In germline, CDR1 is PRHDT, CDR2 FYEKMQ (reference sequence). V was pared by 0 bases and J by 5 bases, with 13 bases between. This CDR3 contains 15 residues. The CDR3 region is CASSLGKGIWTEAFF. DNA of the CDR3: TGTGCCAGCAGCTTAGGGAAGGGGATCTGGACTGAAGCTTTCTTT.

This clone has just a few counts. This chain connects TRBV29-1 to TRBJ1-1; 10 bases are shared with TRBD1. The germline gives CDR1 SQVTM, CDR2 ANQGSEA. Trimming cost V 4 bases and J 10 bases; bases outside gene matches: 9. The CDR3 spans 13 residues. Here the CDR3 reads CSVGDRGGGRAFF. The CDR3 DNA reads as TGCAGCGTTGGGGACAGGGGAGGTGGAAGAGCTTTCTTT.

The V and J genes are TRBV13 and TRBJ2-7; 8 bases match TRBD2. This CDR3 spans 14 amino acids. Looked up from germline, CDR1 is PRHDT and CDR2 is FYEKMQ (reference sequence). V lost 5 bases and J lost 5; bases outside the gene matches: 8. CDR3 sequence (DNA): TGTGCCAGCAGCATTAGCGGGGCGCGGGACGAGCAGTACTTC. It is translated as CASSISGARDEQYF.

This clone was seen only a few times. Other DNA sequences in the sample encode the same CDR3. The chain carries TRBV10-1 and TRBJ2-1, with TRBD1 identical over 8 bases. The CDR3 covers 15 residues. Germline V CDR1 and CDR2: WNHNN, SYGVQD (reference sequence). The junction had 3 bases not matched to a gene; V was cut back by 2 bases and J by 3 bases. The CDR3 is CASSEGQGSYNEQFF. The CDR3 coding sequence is TGCGCCAGCAGTGAGGGACAGGGTAGCTACAATGAGCAGTTCTTC.

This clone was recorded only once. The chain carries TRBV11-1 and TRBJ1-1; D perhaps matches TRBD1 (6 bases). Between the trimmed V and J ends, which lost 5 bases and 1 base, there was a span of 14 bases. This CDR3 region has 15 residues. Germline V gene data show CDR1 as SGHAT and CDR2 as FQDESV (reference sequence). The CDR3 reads CASSRYRDGNTEAFF. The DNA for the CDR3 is TGTGCCAGCAGCCGGTACAGGGATGGGAACACTGAAGCTTTCTTT.

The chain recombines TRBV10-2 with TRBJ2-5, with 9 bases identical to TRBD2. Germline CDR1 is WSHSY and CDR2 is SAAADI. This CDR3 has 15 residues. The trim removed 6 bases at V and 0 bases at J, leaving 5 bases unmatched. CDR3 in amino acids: CASRERGDYQETQYF. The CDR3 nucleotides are TGCGCCAGCAGGGAGCGGGGGGACTACCAAGAGACCCAGTACTTC.

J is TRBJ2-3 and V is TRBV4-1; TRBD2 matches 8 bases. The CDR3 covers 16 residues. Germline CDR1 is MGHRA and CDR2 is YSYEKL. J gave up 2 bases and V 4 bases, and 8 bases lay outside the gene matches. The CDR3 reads CASSRGGGSLTDTQYF. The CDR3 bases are TGCGCCAGCAGCCGCGGCGGGGGGTCCCTCACAGATACGCAGTATTTT.